These 32 T cell receptor beta chains share one sample of origin, sequenced in a study of tumor-infiltrating lymphocytes in primary liver carcinoma. Co-extraction yielded RNA and DNA from around 18-30 mg of unsorted bulk tissue. With a constant-region primer, TCR beta cDNA was made from around 530 ng of total RNA. Construction of TCR beta libraries relied on three successive nested multiplex PCR rounds employing slightly modified ARM-PCR. Each of the first two PCR rounds ran approximately 10 cycles with TRBV1-TRBV30 forward and C-beta reverse primers. TCRdb reprocessed the multiplex PCR reads with MiXCR, giving one entry per CDR3 protein. Of approximately 120,000 distinct CDR3 sequences in the sample, 64% were seen once. Sequenced: liver tumor tissue from sampling region 3. Subset denoted: tumor region T3, left-lateral pole. These receptors all come from a woman in her sixties with primary liver carcinoma and hepatitis B virus infection.

As regards this clonotype: With a much larger clone just one base away, this may be a read error. Without the conserved terminal phenylalanine or tryptophan, this CDR3 likely stems from a read error. This chain links TRBV6-1 with TRBJ1-1; 8 nucleotides match TRBD1. The germline V gene has CDR1 MNHNS and CDR2 SASEGT. V dropped 3 bases and J dropped 4; count of bases not matched to a gene: 4. The CDR3 extends over 14 amino acids. The CDR3, as DNA: TGTGCCAGCAGTGACAGGGGGCAAGGCACTGAAGCTTTCTTA. Translation: CASSDRGQGTEAFL.

The chain couples TRBV5-1 to TRBJ2-3; 13 positions agree with TRBD2. The V gene end was trimmed by 7 bases and the J gene end by 8 bases; junction bases not matched to a gene: 7. This CDR3 has 14 residues. Looked up from germline, CDR1 is SGHRS and CDR2 is YFSETQ. CDR3 residues: CASSGLAGFGTQYF. CDR3 nucleotides: TGCGCCAGCTCGGGACTAGCGGGATTCGGTACGCAGTATTTT.

Turning to this clonotype: Since no conserved phenylalanine or tryptophan closes the CDR3, a read error is the likely cause. The chain is built from TRBV11-1 and TRBJ1-4; tentative D call: TRBD1 (6 bases). Germline V gives CDR1 SGHAT, CDR2 FQDESV (reference sequence). This CDR3 region has 13 residues. For the CDR3, the DNA is TGTGCCAGCAGCAGGGGGACTAATGGAAAACTGTTTATT. It specifies CASSRGTNGKLFI.

Worth noting for this clonotype: A junction boundary mismatches the germline segment, possibly from a read error. The chain recombines TRBV11-3 with TRBJ1-1; 7 nucleotides agree with TRBD1. The CDR3 has 12 residues. The V gene's germline CDR1 is SGHNT and CDR2 YENEEA. This CDR3 reads CAISEDRMQAFF. The CDR3 nucleotides read TGTGCCATCAGCGAGGACAGGATGCAGGCTTTCTTT.

This clonotype has just a few counts. Since a much larger clone is just one base distant, this may be a read error. J is TRBJ1-2 and V is TRBV12-3 or TRBV12-4; possibly TRBD1 for D (5 bases). This CDR3 contains 16 residues. V was cut by 6 bases and J by 2 bases, with 19 bases left in between. CDR3: CASSQIGTELNYGYTF. CDR3 in DNA: TGTGCCAGCAGCCAAATTGGGACCGAACTGAACTATGGCTACACCTTC.

The table lists this clonotype with many counts. The chain employs TRBV5-1 and TRBJ2-7; TRBD1 aligns across 9 bases. Germline values: CDR1 SGHRS, CDR2 YFSETQ. The CDR3 contains 15 residues. The junction had 4 bases not matched to a gene; V was cut back by 0 bases and J by 3 bases. The CDR3 region has the DNA TGCGCCAGCAGCTTGGCCGGGACAGGGATCTACGAGCAGTACTTC. Translated: CASSLAGTGIYEQYF.

A remark on this clonotype: One junction end disagrees with the germline gene, perhaps due to a read error. This rearrangement joins TRBV5-1 to TRBJ1-1; TRBD1 might be the D (6 bases). The CDR3 loop spans 15 amino acids. CDR1 is SGHRS and CDR2 is YFSETQ in the germline V gene. The CDR3 coding sequence is TGCACCAGCAGCTTGGAAAAGGGGGTACACACTGAAGCTTTCTTT. Encoded protein: CTSSLEKGVHTEAFF.

A remark on this clonotype: The final CDR3 position lacks the conserved phenylalanine or tryptophan, pointing to a likely read error. V is TRBV7-9 and J is TRBJ2-5, with TRBD2 identical over 8 bases. This CDR3 is built from 15 residues. The V segment lost 5 bases and the J segment 4 bases; nucleotides outside the gene matches: 9. Germline V gene lookup returns CDR1 SEHNR and CDR2 FQNEAQ (reference sequence). The CDR3 spells CASSGTGLGVETQYL. CDR3 DNA: TGTGCCAGCAGCGGCACGGGACTAGGGGTAGAGACCCAGTACTTA.

As concerns this clonotype: A clone one base away is much larger, so this may be a read error. This chain joins TRBV28 and TRBJ2-2, with D maybe TRBD2 (5 bases). CDR3 size: 17 residues. CDR1 is MDHEN, CDR2 SYDVKM, per germline. CDR3 loop: CARSSIGLARNTGELFF. The CDR3, as DNA: TGTGCCAGGAGTTCCATAGGCTTAGCGCGGAACACCGGGGAGCTGTTTTTT. The full variable domain, completed using reference TRBV28 and TRBJ2-2, is DVKVTQSSRYLVKRTGEKVFLECVQDMDHENMFWYRQDPGLGLRLIYFSYDVKMKEKGDIPEGYSVSREKKERFSLILESASTNQTSMYLCARSSIGLARNTGELFFGEGSRLTVL.

A note on this clonotype: The conserved closing phenylalanine or tryptophan is absent in this CDR3, likely reflecting a read error. This sequence joins TRBV5-1 and TRBJ2-5; 7 bases line up with TRBD1. V gave up 1 base and J gave up 6 bases; unmatched junction bases: 9. The CDR3 contains 15 residues. Germline CDR1 reads SGHRS; CDR2 reads YFSETQ. In DNA, the CDR3 is TGCGCCAGCAGCTTGTCCTTCGACAGGGTCAAGACCCAGTACCTC. Protein: CASSLSFDRVKTQYL.

Only a few counts were recorded for this clonotype. The chain joins TRBV21-1 to TRBJ2-7. TRBV21-1 constitutes a pseudogene. CDR3 length: 14 residues. CDR3 loop: CASSKWTLHYEQYF. The DNA of the CDR3 is TGTGCCAGCAGCAAGTGGACCTTGCACTACGAGCAGTACTTC.

Note on this clonotype: One end of the junction fails to match germline, which may point to a read error. The rearrangement links TRBV6-1 to TRBJ1-2; TRBD1 aligns across 9 bases. The CDR3 sequence is 16 residues long. Per the germline V gene, CDR1 is MNHNS and CDR2 is SASEGT. The CDR3 sequence is CTSSPVPGQGLYGYTF. In nucleotides, the CDR3 is TGTACCAGCAGTCCTGTCCCGGGACAGGGCCTCTATGGCTACACCTTC.

Worth noting for this clonotype: Given a much more abundant clone one base away, this may be a read error. This chain connects TRBV6-2 or TRBV6-3 to TRBJ2-5; D not certain. Germline V gene data show CDR1 as MNHEY and CDR2 as SVGEGT. The CDR3 spans 11 residues. V gave up 2 bases and J gave up 5 bases, with 3 bases separating them. Written as DNA, the CDR3 is TGTGCCAGCAGTTACCCGGAGACCCAGTACTTC. Translating gives CASSYPETQYF.

A word on this clonotype: This sequence may be a read error, since a much larger clone differs from it by one base. This chain joins TRBV28 and TRBJ1-1; weak D call: TRBD1 (5 bases). V shed 7 bases and J shed 1 base, with 16 bases lying between them. The CDR3 covers 15 residues. From germline, CDR1 is MDHEN and CDR2 SYDVKM. The CDR3: CASTLTGRTNTEAFF. CDR3 bases: TGTGCCAGCACCCTCACGGGACGCACGAACACTGAAGCTTTCTTT.

This clonotype was observed a few times. CDR3 region: CVGSRGLRGAFF. For the CDR3, the DNA is TGTGTCGGCAGCCGGGGCCTCAGGGGGGCTTTCTTT. This sequence joins TRBV12-3 or TRBV12-4 and TRBJ1-1, with 7 bases aligning to TRBD1. The CDR3 spans 12 residues.

This clonotype has more than one count but fewer than ten. Being one base from a much bigger clone, this may be a read error. The rearrangement joins TRBV12-3 or TRBV12-4 to TRBJ1-5; the D gene is possibly TRBD1 (6 bases). The V end lost 5 bases, the J end lost 6 bases, and 17 bases lay between the germline ends. The CDR3 has 15 residues. This chain's CDR3 is CASSPEVGGGQPQHF. The CDR3 nucleotides are TGTGCCAGCAGTCCCGAGGTGGGGGGCGGTCAGCCCCAGCATTTT.

This chain connects TRBV6-6 to TRBJ2-7; D is perhaps TRBD2 (6 bases). Germline CDR1 reads MNHNY; CDR2 reads SVGAGI (reference sequence). The CDR3 has 16 residues. V dropped 10 bases and J dropped 3 bases, with 25 bases sitting between them. This CDR3 is CAMSYSARLANYEQYF. The CDR3 bases are TGTGCCATGAGTTACTCCGCGCGGCTAGCGAACTACGAGCAGTACTTC.

As concerns this clonotype: This CDR3 is missing its conserved last phenylalanine or tryptophan, likely due to a read error. The V call is TRBV11-2, the J call TRBJ1-1; 7 positions agree with TRBD1. CDR1 SGHAT and CDR2 FQNNGV come from the germline V gene. Trimming took 2 bases from V and 11 from J; bases not matched to a gene: 8. The CDR3 totals 13 residues. The CDR3 DNA reads as TGTGCCAGCAGCTTAAAGCCGACAGGGAGGGCTTTCTAT. Protein: CASSLKPTGRAFY.

This clonotype has just one count. A read error may explain this, as a much larger clone is one base away. The conserved phenylalanine or tryptophan normally closing the CDR3 is absent here, so this likely arose from a read error. The rearrangement links TRBV5-4 to TRBJ2-7; no firm D call. CDR3 size: 12 residues. CDR1 and CDR2 from the germline V gene are SGHNT and YYREEE (reference sequence). Trimming took off 10 bases at V and 0 bases at J, with 11 bases between the two ends. CDR3 DNA: TGTGCCTTTGGGCTTGGCTCCTACGAGCAGTACTCC. Its translation is CAFGLGSYEQYS.

The chain uses TRBV28 and TRBJ2-2; TRBD2 agrees at 8 bases. Germline loops: CDR1 MDHEN, CDR2 SYDVKM. There are 14 residues in the CDR3. J lost 5 bases, V lost 7 bases, and 6 bases had no gene match. Here the CDR3 reads CASKGTRLTGELFF. The DNA for the CDR3 is TGTGCCAGCAAGGGGACTAGACTAACCGGGGAGCTGTTTTTT.

The gene calls are TRBV29-1 and TRBJ1-4; no definite D call. The V gene's germline CDR1 is SQVTM and CDR2 ANQGSEA. The CDR3 consists of 13 residues. CDR3 nucleotide sequence: TGCGGCGCCGGGTCCTTGGGGTCCGAAAAACTGTTTTTT. This translates into CGAGSLGSEKLFF.

This sequence joins TRBV11-2 and TRBJ2-1, with 15 bases fitting TRBD2. V lost 2 bases, J lost 16 bases, and 18 bases stayed unmatched. Germline CDR1 and CDR2: SGHAT and FQNNGV. The CDR3 is made up of 18 amino acids. The CDR3 is CASSLMSGGLAGGSEHFF. The CDR3 coding sequence is TGTGCCAGCAGCTTAATGTCGGGCGGACTAGCGGGAGGGAGTGAACATTTCTTC.

Worth noting for this clonotype: This may be a read error: a much more frequent sequence differs by one nucleotide. The chain links TRBV7-8 to TRBJ1-2, with D uncertain. The V end was cut by 6 bases, the J end by 1 base, with 9 bases between. The V gene's germline CDR1 is SGHVS and CDR2 FQNEAQ. The CDR3 is 13 residues long. CDR3 nucleotides: TGTGCCAGCAGTCCCGCCAATAACTATGGCTACACCTTC. This encodes CASSPANNYGYTF.

The sample holds many counts of this clonotype. The chain recombines TRBV29-1 with TRBJ1-3; possible D gene TRBD1, 5 bases. V gave up 6 bases and J gave up 0 bases, with 9 bases separating them. Germline V gene sequence: CDR1 SQVTM, CDR2 ANQGSEA. The CDR3 length is 13 residues. The CDR3 DNA follows: TGCAGCGTGGGGCACAACTCTGGAAACACCATATATTTT. Translated: CSVGHNSGNTIYF.

Comments on this clonotype: The CDR3 does not close with the conserved phenylalanine or tryptophan, likely indicating a read error. J is TRBJ2-2 and V is TRBV24-1; TRBD1 matches 7 bases. The CDR3 contains 16 residues. Per the germline V gene, CDR1 is KGHDR and CDR2 is SFDVKD. DNA for the CDR3: TGTGGCACCAGTGACCCGACAGGGAGGAACACCGGGGAGCTGTTTCTT. Translated: CGTSDPTGRNTGELFL.

This clonotype has ten or more counts. The chain combines TRBV4-1 with TRBJ2-4, with 8 nucleotides matching TRBD2. Germline V gene lookup returns CDR1 MGHRA and CDR2 YSYEKL. The J segment lost 0 bases and the V segment lost 0 bases, leaving 4 bases of the junction unmatched. This CDR3 is 17 amino acids long. Here the CDR3 DNA reads TGCGCCAGCAGCCAAGATGGGGCGGGAGGAGCCAAAAACATTCAGTACTTC. Translation: CASSQDGAGGAKNIQYF.

About this clonotype itself: At one boundary the junction diverges from the germline segment, which might be a read error. This chain connects TRBV6-2 or TRBV6-3 to TRBJ2-3; unclear D gene. The CDR3 is 11 residues long. The germline V gene encodes CDR1 MNHEY and CDR2 SVGEGT. CDR3 sequence reads: CASSIRDMQYF. The CDR3 region has the DNA TGTGCCAGCAGTATACGAGATATGCAGTATTTT.

A remark on this clonotype: Likely a read error: the CDR3 ends without its conserved phenylalanine or tryptophan. The genes are TRBV6-5 and TRBJ2-5, with D possibly being TRBD1 or TRBD2 (6 bases each). V gave up 7 bases and J gave up 1 base, with 19 bases separating them. The CDR3 totals 16 residues. The germline V gene has CDR1 MNHEY and CDR2 SVGAGI. CDR3 residues: CASTRAVQGGQETQYL. CDR3 bases: TGTGCCAGCACCCGGGCGGTACAGGGAGGCCAAGAGACCCAGTACCTC.

The gene calls are TRBV28 and TRBJ2-7; 9 nucleotides align to TRBD1. With V trimmed by 3 bases and J by 1 base, 7 bases remained unmatched. In germline, CDR1 is MDHEN, CDR2 SYDVKM. This CDR3 has 16 amino acids. The chain's CDR3 is CASSLGQGLRSYEQYF. The CDR3 region has the DNA TGTGCCAGCAGTTTGGGACAGGGCCTTAGGTCCTACGAGCAGTACTTC.

CDR3 residues: CASIPLTGGIYNEQFF. Here the CDR3 DNA reads TGTGCCAGCATCCCCTTGACAGGGGGTATCTACAATGAGCAGTTCTTC. The genes are TRBV28 and TRBJ2-1, with 9 positions matching TRBD1. The junction had 10 bases not matched to a gene; V was cut back by 7 bases and J by 3 bases. The CDR3 contains 16 residues. Germline loops: CDR1 MDHEN, CDR2 SYDVKM.

CDR3 sequence: CASVTDRVGANVLTF. The CDR3 DNA sequence: TGTGCCAGCGTCACTGACAGGGTTGGGGCCAACGTCCTGACTTTC. The chain has TRBV2 and TRBJ2-6; 7 bases map to TRBD1. V dropped 8 bases and J dropped 3; count of bases not matched to a gene: 7. This CDR3 comprises 15 residues. Germline values: CDR1 SNHLY, CDR2 FYNNEI.

This clonotype was recorded at least ten times. The rearrangement joins TRBV5-5 to TRBJ2-2, with no clear D. With 0 bases removed from V and 2 bases from J, the gap between germline ends came to 11 bases. Germline V gene lookup returns CDR1 SGHKS and CDR2 YYEKEE (reference sequence). CDR3 length: 16 amino acids. In DNA form, the CDR3 reads TGTGCCAGCAGCTTGGATCCGCATTCAAACACCGGGGAGCTGTTTTTT. It is translated as CASSLDPHSNTGELFF. The entire variable domain, with the rest obtained from reference TRBV5-5 and TRBJ2-2, is as follows: DAGVTQSPTHLIKTRGQQVTLRCSPISGHKSVSWYQQVLGQGPQFIFQYYEKEERGRGNFPDRFSARQFPNYSSELNVNALLLGDSALYLCASSLDPHSNTGELFFGEGSRLTVL.